This T cell receptor (beta chain) came from a study of cytomegalovirus exposure and HLA in healthy donors. J was trimmed by 6 bases and V by 2 bases; bases with no gene match: 6. The CDR3 covers 14 residues. Germline V gene lookup returns CDR1 SGHNT and CDR2 YYREEE (reference sequence). With respect to this clone: Other nucleotide sequences in the sample specify the same CDR3.

The PCR was carried out with 60 Vbeta primers and 13 Jbeta primers. Assay used: immunoSEQ multiplex PCR; TCRdb lists only in-frame clones, some missing. The sample includes around 100,000 clones, approximately 80% of them seen just once. What was sequenced was PBMCs. The sequence was collected from a female donor in good health and CMV-seropositive. The rearrangement uses TRBV5-4 and TRBJ2-7; TRBD2 matches at 9 bases. As DNA, the CDR3 is TGTGCCAGCAGCTTAGGAGCGGGAGGTCGCGAGCAGTACTTC. Translated, it gives CASSLGAGGREQYF.